This is a list of T cell receptor beta chains from one sample in a study of regulatory T cells in long-lasting Graves disease. TCRdb used MiXCR to reprocess the multiplex PCR reads, holding one entry per CDR3 protein. The sample consists of approximately 480,000 distinct CDR3 sequences, around 15% of them appearing once. Another study also made use of these data, one on T cells in Graves' hyperthyroidism and ophthalmopathy.

Sequencing was performed on peripheral blood mononuclear cells (PBMCs), taken at new diagnosis, from a patient treated with antithyroid drugs. The receptors stem from a man aged 35-49 years with Graves disease. Each CDR3 is given without its conserved first and last residue. The D gene is left open where the match is weak. The listing skips clone size in some rows; elsewhere it reads once, few, many or a size class.

clone size: many
V gene: TRBV7-9
D gene: TRBD1
J gene: TRBJ2-7
CDR3 protein: ASSRRDRNYEQY

clone size: few
V gene: TRBV5-1
D gene: -
J gene: TRBJ2-3
CDR3 protein: ASSSRPSTDTQY

clone size: -
V gene: TRBV30
D gene: -
J gene: TRBJ1-5
CDR3 protein: AWSVGGLDQPQH

clone size: few
V gene: TRBV7-9
D gene: -
J gene: TRBJ1-1
CDR3 protein: ASSPLDPEAF

clone size: many
V gene: TRBV30
D gene: TRBD1
J gene: TRBJ2-7
CDR3 protein: AWSDGQGGNEQY

clone size: few
V gene: TRBV6-2/TRBV6-3
D gene: -
J gene: TRBJ1-2
CDR3 protein: ASSSAGYGYT

clone size: many
V gene: TRBV5-4
D gene: -
J gene: TRBJ2-5
CDR3 protein: ASSKATVQETQY

clone size: many
V gene: TRBV30
D gene: -
J gene: TRBJ2-5
CDR3 protein: AWSVDQETQY

clone size: few
V gene: TRBV28
D gene: -
J gene: TRBJ1-4
CDR3 protein: ASSPRTDFGKLF

clone size: few
V gene: TRBV27
D gene: TRBD2
J gene: TRBJ2-7
CDR3 protein: ASSAQTSGTSYEQY

clone size: -
V gene: TRBV6-5
D gene: -
J gene: TRBJ2-2
CDR3 protein: ASSYDSLGDTGELF

clone size: few
V gene: TRBV19
D gene: TRBD2
J gene: TRBJ2-7
CDR3 protein: ASSILLAGPYEQY

clone size: few
V gene: TRBV5-1
D gene: TRBD1
J gene: TRBJ2-7
CDR3 protein: ASSAGTGQGLTYEQY

clone size: -
V gene: TRBV11-2
D gene: TRBD1
J gene: TRBJ1-2
CDR3 protein: ASSLGQGATYGYT

clone size: once
V gene: TRBV15
D gene: TRBD1
J gene: TRBJ1-5
CDR3 protein: ATSREQGAQPQH

clone size: -
V gene: TRBV6-2/TRBV6-3
D gene: TRBD2
J gene: TRBJ2-1
CDR3 protein: ASSAWTSGGDNEQF

clone size: few
V gene: TRBV12-3/TRBV12-4
D gene: TRBD1
J gene: TRBJ2-7
CDR3 protein: ASSPSRTGGSYEQY

clone size: many
V gene: TRBV3-1
D gene: -
J gene: TRBJ1-6
CDR3 protein: ASSQGNSPLH

clone size: many
V gene: TRBV7-9
D gene: TRBD1
J gene: TRBJ2-5
CDR3 protein: ASSYRGFETQY

clone size: many
V gene: TRBV6-1
D gene: -
J gene: TRBJ1-4
CDR3 protein: ASRRDGRLDEKLF